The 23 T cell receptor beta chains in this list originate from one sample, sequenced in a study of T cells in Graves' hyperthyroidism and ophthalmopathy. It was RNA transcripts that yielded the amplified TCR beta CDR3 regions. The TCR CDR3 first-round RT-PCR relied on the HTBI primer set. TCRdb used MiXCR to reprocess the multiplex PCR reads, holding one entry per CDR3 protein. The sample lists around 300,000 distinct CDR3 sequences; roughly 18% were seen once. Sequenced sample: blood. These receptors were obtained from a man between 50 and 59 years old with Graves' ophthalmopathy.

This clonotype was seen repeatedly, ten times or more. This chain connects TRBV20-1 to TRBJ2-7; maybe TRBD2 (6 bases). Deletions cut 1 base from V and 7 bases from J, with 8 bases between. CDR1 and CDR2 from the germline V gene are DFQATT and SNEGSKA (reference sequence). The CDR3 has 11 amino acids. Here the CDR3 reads CSARGLEEQYF. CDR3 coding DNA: TGCAGTGCTAGAGGACTAGAGGAGCAGTACTTC.

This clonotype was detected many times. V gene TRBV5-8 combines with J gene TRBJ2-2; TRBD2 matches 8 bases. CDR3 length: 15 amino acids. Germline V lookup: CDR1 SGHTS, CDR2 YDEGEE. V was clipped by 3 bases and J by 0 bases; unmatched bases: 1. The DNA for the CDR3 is TGTGCCAGCAGCTCGACTAGCGCGAACACCGGGGAGCTGTTTTTT. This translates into CASSSTSANTGELFF.

CDR3 DNA: TGTGCCAGCAGTATGGGACTAGCGGGAGTCGGTGAGCAGTTCTTC. This translates into CASSMGLAGVGEQFF. This chain connects TRBV7-3 to TRBJ2-1; 14 bases match TRBD2. V was clipped by 6 bases and J by 9 bases; unmatched bases: 7. This CDR3 has 15 amino acids. The germline gives CDR1 SGHTA, CDR2 FQGTGA.

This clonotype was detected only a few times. The CDR3 region is CASSSVIRTRNQPQHF. The DNA for the CDR3 is TGCGCCAGCAGCTCGGTAATTCGGACACGCAATCAGCCCCAGCATTTT. This chain uses TRBV4-1 with TRBJ1-5; D might be TRBD1 (5 bases). The CDR3 extends over 16 amino acids. V lost 5 bases, J lost 2 bases, and 16 bases lay in between. Germline V gene data show CDR1 as MGHRA and CDR2 as YSYEKL.

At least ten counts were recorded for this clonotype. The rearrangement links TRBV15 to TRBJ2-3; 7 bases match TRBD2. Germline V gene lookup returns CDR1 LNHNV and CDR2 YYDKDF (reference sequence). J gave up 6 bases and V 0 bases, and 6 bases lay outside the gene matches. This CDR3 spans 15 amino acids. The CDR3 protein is CATSREVSGGDTQYF. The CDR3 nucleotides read TGTGCCACCAGCAGAGAGGTTTCCGGGGGGGATACGCAGTATTTT.

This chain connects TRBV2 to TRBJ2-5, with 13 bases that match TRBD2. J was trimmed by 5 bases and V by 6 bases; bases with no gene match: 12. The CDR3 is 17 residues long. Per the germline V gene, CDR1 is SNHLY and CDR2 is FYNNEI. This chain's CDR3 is CASSTHNGLAGDETQYF. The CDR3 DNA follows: TGTGCCAGCAGCACACACAACGGACTAGCGGGAGACGAGACCCAGTACTTC.

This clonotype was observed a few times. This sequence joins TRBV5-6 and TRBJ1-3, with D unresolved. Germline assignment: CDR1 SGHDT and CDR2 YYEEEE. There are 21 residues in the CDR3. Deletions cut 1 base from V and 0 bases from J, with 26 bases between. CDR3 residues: CASSLQVIGITDRDSGNTIYF. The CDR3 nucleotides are TGTGCCAGCAGCTTGCAAGTAATCGGGATTACCGACCGCGACTCTGGAAACACCATATATTTT.

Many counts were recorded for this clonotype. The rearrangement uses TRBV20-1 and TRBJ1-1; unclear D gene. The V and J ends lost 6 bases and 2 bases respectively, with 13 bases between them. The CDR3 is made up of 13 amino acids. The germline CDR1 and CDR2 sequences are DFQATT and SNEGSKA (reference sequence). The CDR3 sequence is CSAPEWPNTEAFF. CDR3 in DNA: TGCAGTGCCCCTGAATGGCCTAACACTGAAGCTTTCTTT.

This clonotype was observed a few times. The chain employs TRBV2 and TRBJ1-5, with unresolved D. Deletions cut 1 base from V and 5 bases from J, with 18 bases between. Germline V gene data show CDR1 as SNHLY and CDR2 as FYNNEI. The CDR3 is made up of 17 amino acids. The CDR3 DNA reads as TGTGCCAGCAGTGAAGTAGTTTTTAGTGGGTTTGATCAGCCCCAGCATTTT. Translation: CASSEVVFSGFDQPQHF.

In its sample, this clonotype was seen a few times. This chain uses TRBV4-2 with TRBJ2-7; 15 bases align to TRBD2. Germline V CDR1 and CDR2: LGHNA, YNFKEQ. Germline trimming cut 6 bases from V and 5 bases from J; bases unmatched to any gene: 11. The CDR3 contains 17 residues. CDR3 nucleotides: TGTGCCAGCAGAGGACTAGCGGGAGGGCCTGGGAGAGACGAGCAGTACTTC. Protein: CASRGLAGGPGRDEQYF.

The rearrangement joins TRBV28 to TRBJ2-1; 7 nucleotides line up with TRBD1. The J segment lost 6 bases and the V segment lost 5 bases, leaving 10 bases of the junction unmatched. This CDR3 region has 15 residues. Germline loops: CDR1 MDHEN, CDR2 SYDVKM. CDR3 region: CASSRYAGGSNEQFF. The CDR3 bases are TGTGCCAGCAGTCGATACGCAGGGGGAAGCAATGAGCAGTTCTTC.

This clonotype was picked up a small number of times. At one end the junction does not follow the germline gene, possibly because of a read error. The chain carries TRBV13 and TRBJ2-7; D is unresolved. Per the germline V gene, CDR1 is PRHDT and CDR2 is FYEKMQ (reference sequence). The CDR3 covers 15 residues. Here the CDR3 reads CASSLAGPFSYGQYF. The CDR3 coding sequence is TGTGCCAGCAGCTTAGCCGGGCCTTTCTCCTACGGGCAGTACTTC.

The chain's CDR3 is CASSQDVRSGRDTGELFF. In nucleotides, the CDR3 is TGTGCCAGCAGCCAAGATGTAAGGAGCGGGAGAGACACCGGGGAGCTGTTTTTT. The chain employs TRBV11-2 and TRBJ2-2; 8 bases line up with TRBD2. V was clipped by 5 bases and J by 3 bases; unmatched bases: 14. Per the germline V gene, CDR1 is SGHAT and CDR2 is FQNNGV. The CDR3 is 18 residues long.

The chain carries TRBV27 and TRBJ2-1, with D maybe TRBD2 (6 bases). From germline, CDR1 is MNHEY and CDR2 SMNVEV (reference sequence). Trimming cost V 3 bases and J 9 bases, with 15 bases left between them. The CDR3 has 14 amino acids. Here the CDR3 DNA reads TGTGCCAGCAGTTTTGGACTGGGGGGACGTGAGCAGTTCTTC. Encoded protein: CASSFGLGGREQFF.

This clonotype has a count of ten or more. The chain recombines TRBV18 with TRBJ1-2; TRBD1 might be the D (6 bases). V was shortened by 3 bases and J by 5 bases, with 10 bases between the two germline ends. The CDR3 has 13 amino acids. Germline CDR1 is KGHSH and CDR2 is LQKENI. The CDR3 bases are TGTGCCAGCTCACCCAACAGGGATTATGGCTACACCTTC. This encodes CASSPNRDYGYTF. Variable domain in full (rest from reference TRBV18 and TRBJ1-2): NAGVMQNPRHLVRRRGQEARLRCSPMKGHSHVYWYRQLPEEGLKFMVYLQKENIIDESGMPKERFSAEFPKEGPSILRIQQVVRGDSAAYFCASSPNRDYGYTFGSGTRLTVV.

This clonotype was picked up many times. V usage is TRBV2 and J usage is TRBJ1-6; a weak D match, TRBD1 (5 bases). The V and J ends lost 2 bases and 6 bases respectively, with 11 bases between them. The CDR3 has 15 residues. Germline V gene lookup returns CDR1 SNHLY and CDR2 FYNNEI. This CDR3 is CASSESRTSNSPLHF. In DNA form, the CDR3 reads TGTGCCAGCAGTGAATCCAGGACATCTAATTCACCCCTCCACTTT.

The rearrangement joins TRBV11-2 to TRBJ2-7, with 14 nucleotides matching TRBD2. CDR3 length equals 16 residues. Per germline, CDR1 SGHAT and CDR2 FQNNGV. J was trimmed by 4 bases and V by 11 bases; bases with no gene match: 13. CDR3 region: CAGNLRLAGGPYEQYF. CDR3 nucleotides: TGTGCCGGCAACCTCCGACTAGCGGGAGGGCCTTACGAGCAGTACTTC.

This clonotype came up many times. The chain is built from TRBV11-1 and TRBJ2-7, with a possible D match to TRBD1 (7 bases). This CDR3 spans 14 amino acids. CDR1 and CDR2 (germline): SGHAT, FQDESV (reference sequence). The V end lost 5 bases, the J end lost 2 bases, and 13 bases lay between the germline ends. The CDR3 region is CASSPQGGPYEQYF. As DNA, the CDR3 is TGTGCCAGCAGCCCCCAGGGGGGACCCTACGAGCAGTACTTC. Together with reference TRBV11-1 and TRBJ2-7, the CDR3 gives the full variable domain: EAEVAQSPRYKITEKSQAVAFWCDPISGHATLYWYRQILGQGPELLVQFQDESVVDDSQLPKDRFSAERLKGVDSTLKIQPAELGDSAMYLCASSPQGGPYEQYFGPGTRLTVT.

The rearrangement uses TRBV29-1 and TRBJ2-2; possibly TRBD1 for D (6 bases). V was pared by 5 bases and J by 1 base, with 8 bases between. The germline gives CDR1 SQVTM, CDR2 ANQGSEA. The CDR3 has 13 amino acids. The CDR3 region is CSVMDRNTGELFF. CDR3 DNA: TGCAGCGTTATGGACAGGAACACCGGGGAGCTGTTTTTT.

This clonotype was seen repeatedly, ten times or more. CDR3 sequence: CARHRLNTEAFF. CDR3 nucleotides: TGTGCCCGGCACAGACTGAACACTGAAGCTTTCTTT. The rearrangement joins TRBV30 to TRBJ1-1, with no clear D. The germline gives CDR1 GTSNPN, CDR2 SVGIG (reference sequence). V lost 8 bases, J lost 0 bases, and 10 bases lay in between. This CDR3 comprises 12 residues. Together with reference TRBV30 and TRBJ1-1, the CDR3 gives the full variable domain: SQTIHQWPATLVQPVGSPLSLECTVEGTSNPNLYWYRQAAGRGLQLLFYSVGIGQISSEVPQNLSASRPQDRQFILSSKKLLLSDSGFYLCARHRLNTEAFFGQGTRLTVV.

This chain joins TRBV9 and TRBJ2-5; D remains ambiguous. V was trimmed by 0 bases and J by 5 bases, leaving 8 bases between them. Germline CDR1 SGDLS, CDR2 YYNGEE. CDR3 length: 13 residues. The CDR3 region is CASSVAPPETQYF. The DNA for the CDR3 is TGTGCCAGCAGCGTAGCTCCTCCTGAGACCCAGTACTTC.

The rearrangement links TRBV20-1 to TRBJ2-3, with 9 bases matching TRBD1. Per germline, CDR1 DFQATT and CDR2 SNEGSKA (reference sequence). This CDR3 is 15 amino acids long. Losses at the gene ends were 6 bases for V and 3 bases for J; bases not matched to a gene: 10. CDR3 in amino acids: CSAEAPGTGTDTQYF. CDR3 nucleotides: TGCAGTGCCGAGGCCCCCGGGACAGGGACAGATACGCAGTATTTT.

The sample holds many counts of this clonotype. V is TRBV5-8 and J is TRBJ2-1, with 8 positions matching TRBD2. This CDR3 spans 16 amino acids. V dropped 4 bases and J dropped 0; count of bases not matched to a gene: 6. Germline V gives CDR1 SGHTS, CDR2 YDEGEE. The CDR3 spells CASSVQLAVSYNEQFF. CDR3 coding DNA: TGTGCCAGCAGCGTACAACTAGCGGTCTCCTACAATGAGCAGTTCTTC.